Below are 5 T cell receptor beta chains sequenced from a single sample in a study of T cells in Graves' hyperthyroidism and ophthalmopathy. TCR beta CDR3 regions were amplified from RNA. The TCR CDR3 was amplified in a first-round RT-PCR using the HTBI primer set. MiXCR was run by TCRdb on the multiplex PCR reads, yielding one entry per CDR3 protein. The sample lists about 620,000 distinct CDR3 sequences, about a sixth occurring once. Material: blood. The receptor source for this set is a woman in her 30s with Graves' hyperthyroidism.

In this sample, this clonotype turned up many times. V is TRBV6-1 and J is TRBJ2-7, with 8 bases fitting TRBD1. Germline V gene data show CDR1 as MNHNS and CDR2 as SASEGT. The length of the CDR3 is 17 residues. After removal of 0 bases from V and 3 bases from J, the junction contained 10 bases not matched to a gene. The CDR3 is CASSEARGDRFVYEQYF. CDR3 sequence (DNA): TGTGCCAGCAGTGAAGCGCGAGGGGACAGGTTTGTCTACGAGCAGTACTTC.

The CDR3 DNA sequence: TGTGCCAGCAGTGAACAGGGGAAGGGGACTGAAGCTTTCTTT. Residues: CASSEQGKGTEAFF. V gene TRBV6-1 combines with J gene TRBJ1-1; a weak D match, TRBD1 (6 bases). CDR3 length equals 14 residues. CDR1 is MNHNS and CDR2 is SASEGT in the germline V gene. The V end lost 2 bases, the J end lost 5 bases, and 12 bases lay between the germline ends.

In this sample, this clonotype turned up many times. V gene TRBV28 combines with J gene TRBJ2-1, with 9 bases lining up with TRBD1. CDR3 length: 15 amino acids. V dropped 6 bases and J dropped 7; count of bases not matched to a gene: 10. Per the germline V gene, CDR1 is MDHEN and CDR2 is SYDVKM. CDR3 nucleotide sequence: TGTGCCAGCAGCCCCGGACAGGGGAGAGGGAATGAGCAGTTCTTC. Amino acid sequence: CASSPGQGRGNEQFF.

The rearrangement links TRBV4-1 to TRBJ2-7; D is ambiguous. CDR1 MGHRA and CDR2 YSYEKL come from the germline V gene. CDR3 length: 13 residues. V lost 0 bases and J 3 bases, leaving 6 bases between the germline ends. The CDR3 loop is CASSQEANYEQYF. The CDR3 nucleotides are TGCGCCAGCAGCCAAGAAGCAAACTACGAGCAGTACTTC.

The table lists this clonotype with many counts. The J gene is TRBJ2-3, the V gene TRBV7-2; D may be TRBD2 (5 bases). The V gene lost 2 bases and the J gene lost 0 bases, with 12 bases spanning the gap. The CDR3 totals 16 residues. Per germline, CDR1 SGHTA and CDR2 FQGNSA. CDR3: CASSLYWETSTDTQYF. For the CDR3, the DNA is TGTGCCAGCAGCTTATATTGGGAGACAAGCACAGATACGCAGTATTTT.